The 18 T cell receptor beta chains below all came from one sample that was sequenced in a study of T cell responses to AZD1222 COVID-19 vaccine (dated by TCRdb to the early 2020s). The method was the immunoSEQ multiplex PCR assay. TCRdb took this table from immuneACCESS and kept in-frame rearrangements with V and J called. Such tables lack part of the clones; where checked against another copy, unresolved V genes explain under half of the gap, and the rest is unexplained. The sample table lists around 160,000 clones, 92% of them with a count of one. About 1.5% of the sample is held by the ten biggest clonotypes. The sample's time point label is to be understood as: about 28 days (+/-7) after the second vaccine dose. This specimen consisted of peripheral blood, obtained 28 days after the second AZD1222 dose. The receptor set was obtained from an adult who received the AZD1222 COVID-19 vaccine.

The genes are TRBV2 and TRBJ1-5, with TRBD1 as a possible D gene (5 bases). Germline CDR1 SNHLY, CDR2 FYNNEI. This CDR3 has 12 residues. V lost 6 bases and J lost 7, with 10 bases in between. This CDR3 is CASRRGGQPQHF. DNA of the CDR3: TGTGCCAGCAGGCGGGGGGGACAGCCCCAGCATTTT.

In DNA form, the CDR3 reads TGTGCCAGCTCACCGAGCACAGGAGCTGAAGCTTTCTTT. Amino acids: CASSPSTGAEAFF. The gene calls are TRBV18 and TRBJ1-1, with D possibly being TRBD1 (5 bases). Germline V lookup: CDR1 KGHSH, CDR2 LQKENI. V lost 3 bases to trimming and J lost 6 bases, with 11 bases between them. This CDR3 has 13 residues. The full variable domain, its missing parts supplied by reference TRBV18 and TRBJ1-1, is NAGVMQNPRHLVRRRGQEARLRCSPMKGHSHVYWYRQLPEEGLKFMVYLQKENIIDESGMPKERFSAEFPKEGPSILRIQQVVRGDSAAYFCASSPSTGAEAFFGQGTRLTVV.

V and J are TRBV4-1 and TRBJ2-7; 8 bases agree with TRBD2. Germline V lookup: CDR1 MGHRA, CDR2 YSYEKL. This CDR3 contains 17 residues. With 0 bases clipped from V and 4 bases from J, the junction kept 11 bases outside the gene matches. The CDR3 reads CASSQEGSSGSGYEQYF. As DNA, the CDR3 is TGCGCCAGCAGCCAAGAAGGCAGCAGCGGGAGCGGATACGAGCAGTACTTC.

DNA of the CDR3: TGTGCCAGAGAGAATAACCGCACCGGGGAGCTGTTTTTT. Translation gives CARENNRTGELFF. The chain carries TRBV7-9 and TRBJ2-2, with unresolved D. V was clipped by 9 bases and J by 4 bases, with 12 bases between them. Germline V gene data show CDR1 as SEHNR and CDR2 as FQNEAQ (reference sequence). The CDR3 has 13 residues.

The V gene is TRBV30, the J gene TRBJ2-7; D tentatively fits TRBD1 or TRBD2 (6 bases each). Germline assignment: CDR1 GTSNPN and CDR2 SVGIG (reference sequence). CDR3 length: 14 residues. V lost 5 bases and J lost 5, with 19 bases in between. The CDR3 is CAWGKGGGDHEQYF. CDR3 coding DNA: TGTGCCTGGGGTAAAGGGGGAGGTGACCACGAGCAGTACTTC.

V gene TRBV23-1 combines with J gene TRBJ2-5, with TRBD1 identical over 8 bases. TRBV23-1 counts as an open reading frame of uncertain function. The CDR3 loop spans 13 amino acids. The V segment lost 7 bases and the J segment 8 bases; nucleotides outside the gene matches: 9. The DNA for the CDR3 is TGCGCCAGCATTCCGGACAGGGTCGCCACCCAGTACTTC. It codes for CASIPDRVATQYF.

V is TRBV4-1 and J is TRBJ2-1; 9 positions agree with TRBD2. Germline V CDR1 and CDR2: MGHRA, YSYEKL. V lost 5 bases and J lost 1; bases outside the gene matches: 12. The CDR3 totals 18 residues. The CDR3 DNA sequence: TGCGCCAGCAGCTCTCTAAGTCTAGCGGGAAATTCCTACAATGAGCAGTTCTTC. Its protein product is CASSSLSLAGNSYNEQFF.

V is TRBV7-9 and J is TRBJ2-2; 10 nucleotides match TRBD2. The V segment lost 6 bases and the J segment 1 base; nucleotides outside the gene matches: 14. Germline values: CDR1 SEHNR, CDR2 FQNEAQ (reference sequence). The CDR3 length is 19 residues. CDR3 DNA sequence: TGTGCCAGCAGTCGGTGGTGGGCTAGCGGGAGCAGGAACACCGGGGAGCTGTTTTTT. Amino acids: CASSRWWASGSRNTGELFF.

This clone came up many times. This chain uses TRBV24-1 with TRBJ2-1, with TRBD1 identical over 9 bases. Germline CDR1 KGHDR, CDR2 SFDVKD. CDR3 length equals 16 residues. V shed 3 bases, J shed 8 bases, and the junction held 10 bases outside the gene matches. The DNA for the CDR3 is TGTGCCACCAGTGATGGGGCGGGGACAGGGATCGATGAGCAGTTCTTC. It yields the protein CATSDGAGTGIDEQFF.

The genes are TRBV24-1 and TRBJ1-1; the D is unclear. This CDR3 contains 13 residues. V was cut by 5 bases and J by 2 bases, with 8 bases left in between. CDR1 KGHDR and CDR2 SFDVKD come from the germline V gene. In DNA form, the CDR3 reads TGTGCCACCAGTGGGAACCCTAACACTGAAGCTTTCTTT. This sequence encodes CATSGNPNTEAFF.

The chain recombines TRBV11-2 with TRBJ1-5, with D perhaps matching TRBD1 (5 bases). The CDR3 totals 14 residues. With 1 base removed from V and 2 bases from J, the gap between germline ends came to 6 bases. Looked up from germline, CDR1 is SGHAT and CDR2 is FQNNGV. This CDR3 reads CASSLGDRNQPQHF. The CDR3 nucleotides are TGTGCCAGCAGCTTAGGGGACCGCAATCAGCCCCAGCATTTT.

This clone was recorded a few times. The chain carries TRBV24-1 and TRBJ2-2; possibly TRBD2 for D (5 bases). The CDR3 is 17 amino acids. Germline V gene data show CDR1 as KGHDR and CDR2 as SFDVKD. Between the trimmed V and J ends, which lost 1 base and 3 bases, there was a span of 14 bases. The CDR3 here is CATSDLRRGPDTGELFF. DNA for the CDR3: TGTGCCACCAGTGATTTAAGGCGCGGGCCCGACACCGGGGAGCTGTTTTTT.

The chain couples TRBV11-2 to TRBJ1-6, with D perhaps TRBD1 (6 bases). In germline, CDR1 is SGHAT, CDR2 FQNNGV. This CDR3 has 15 residues. V was clipped by 0 bases and J by 14 bases, with 17 bases between them. CDR3 loop: CASSLDVQGLQSLHF. The CDR3 coding sequence is TGTGCCAGCAGCTTAGATGTGCAGGGGCTTCAATCCCTCCACTTT.

The J gene is TRBJ1-1, the V gene TRBV2; 7 bases fit TRBD1. The V gene's germline CDR1 is SNHLY and CDR2 FYNNEI. Germline trimming cut 4 bases from V and 0 bases from J; bases unmatched to any gene: 2. The CDR3 sequence is 14 residues long. CDR3 sequence: CASSGQGLNTEAFF. CDR3 coding DNA: TGTGCCAGCAGTGGACAGGGTTTGAACACTGAAGCTTTCTTT.

The rearrangement joins TRBV28 to TRBJ1-5, with D perhaps TRBD1 (6 bases). Germline lookup yields CDR1 MDHEN and CDR2 SYDVKM. This CDR3 is 16 amino acids long. V was trimmed by 5 bases and J by 1 base, leaving 15 bases between them. The CDR3 DNA reads TGTGCCAGCAGTCCCAATCCCAGGGGAAGCAATCAGCCCCAGCATTTT. This sequence encodes CASSPNPRGSNQPQHF. Based on the CDR3 plus reference TRBV28 and TRBJ1-5, the full variable domain is DVKVTQSSRYLVKRTGEKVFLECVQDMDHENMFWYRQDPGLGLRLIYFSYDVKMKEKGDIPEGYSVSREKKERFSLILESASTNQTSMYLCASSPNPRGSNQPQHFGDGTRLSIL.

The chain carries TRBV28 and TRBJ2-7; TRBD2 agrees at 9 bases. Germline lookup yields CDR1 MDHEN and CDR2 SYDVKM. This CDR3 has 15 amino acids. Trimming took 3 bases from V and 6 from J; bases not matched to a gene: 9. CDR3 region: CASSFIAGDNGEQYF. CDR3 nucleotides: TGTGCCAGCAGTTTCATAGCGGGAGACAACGGCGAGCAGTACTTC.

This rearrangement joins TRBV5-5 to TRBJ2-7; D might be TRBD2 (5 bases). Trimming took off 0 bases at V and 4 bases at J, with 8 bases between the two ends. The germline gives CDR1 SGHKS, CDR2 YYEKEE (reference sequence). The CDR3 is 13 amino acids. The DNA for the CDR3 is TGTGCCAGCAGCTTGGGTTGGGAGTACGAGCAGTACTTC. Amino acid sequence: CASSLGWEYEQYF.

The V gene is TRBV2, the J gene TRBJ1-6; 7 bases are shared with TRBD1. This CDR3 has 15 amino acids. From germline, CDR1 is SNHLY and CDR2 FYNNEI. J was trimmed by 9 bases and V by 5 bases; bases with no gene match: 10. The CDR3 reads CASSRQGERGSPLHF. As DNA, the CDR3 is TGTGCCAGCAGTCGCCAGGGGGAACGGGGTTCACCCCTCCACTTT.